Listed below are T cell receptor beta chains from one sample, sequenced in a study of response to subunit inactivated influenza vaccine. TCRdb called the RT-PCR reads again in MiXCR, with one record for every CDR3 protein. In the table there are about 800,000 distinct CDR3 sequences, about 20% of which are singletons. The sample was PBMCs from blood, taken around 5 days after vaccination. These receptors were collected from a man aged 45 to 65 who received an inactivated influenza vaccine. CDR3s include the opening cysteine and the closing phenylalanine or tryptophan. The D gene is left open where the match is weak. Some rows mark clone size as missing; the rest say once, few, many or name a class of expanded clone.

D: -
V: TRBV24-1
J: TRBJ2-5
size: -
DNA: TGTGCCACCAGTGATCCTTACTCGCTGGCGGACCAAGAGACCCAGTACTTC
CDR3: CATSDPYSLADQETQYF

D: -
V: TRBV6-5
J: TRBJ1-4
size: -
DNA: TGTGCCAGCAGTTACTCAGACAATGTCATGAAAAAACTGTTTTTT
CDR3: CASSYSDNVMKKLFF

D: -
V: TRBV29-1
J: TRBJ2-7
size: many
DNA: TGCAGCGTTGAAGGCTACCGGGACGGAAGATACGAGCAGTACTTC
CDR3: CSVEGYRDGRYEQYF

D: -
V: TRBV7-2
J: TRBJ2-2
size: few
DNA: TGTGCCAGGGGGACCTCAACGAACACCGGGGAGCTGTTTTTT
CDR3: CARGTSTNTGELFF

D: TRBD2
V: TRBV12-3/TRBV12-4
J: TRBJ2-5
size: -
DNA: TGTGCCAGCAGTTTAAGGGCTAGCGGGACGGGGGAGACCCAGTACTTC
CDR3: CASSLRASGTGETQYF

D: -
V: TRBV5-1
J: TRBJ2-7
size: -
DNA: TGCGCCAGCAGCCTCCGCTCTGTGGGCTACGAGCAGTACTTC
CDR3: CASSLRSVGYEQYF

D: TRBD2
V: TRBV12-3/TRBV12-4
J: TRBJ2-1
size: many
DNA: TGTGCCAGCAGTTTATCGGGGGGGGGAAATGAGCAGTTCTTC
CDR3: CASSLSGGGNEQFF

D: TRBD2
V: TRBV12-3/TRBV12-4
J: TRBJ2-7
size: few
DNA: TGTGCCAGCAGTTTAGGGGCGGGAGGGGAGCAGTACTTC
CDR3: CASSLGAGGEQYF

D: -
V: TRBV20-1
J: TRBJ2-3
size: few
DNA: TGCAGTGCTAGGGACACTAGTTCTAGCACAGATACGCAGTATTTT
CDR3: CSARDTSSSTDTQYF

D: -
V: TRBV6-6
J: TRBJ2-2
size: -
DNA: TGTGCCAGCAGTCCTGGGACAATCGGGGAGCTGTTTTTT
CDR3: CASSPGTIGELFF

D: -
V: TRBV5-1
J: TRBJ1-6
size: many
DNA: TGCGCCAGCAGCTTGGATCAAAATTCACCCCTCCACTTT
CDR3: CASSLDQNSPLHF

D: -
V: TRBV29-1
J: TRBJ2-3
size: few
DNA: TGCAGCGTTTGTTACAGCACAGATACGCAGTATTTT
CDR3: CSVCYSTDTQYF

D: -
V: TRBV20-1
J: TRBJ2-4
size: few
DNA: TGCAGTGCTAGAGTTGGGCCCGCCAAAAACATTCAGTACTTC
CDR3: CSARVGPAKNIQYF

D: -
V: TRBV7-9
J: TRBJ2-2
size: -
DNA: TGTGCCAGCAGCCCCCTCCTAGTGGCGGGCACCGGGGAGCTGTTTTTT
CDR3: CASSPLLVAGTGELFF

D: TRBD1
V: TRBV25-1
J: TRBJ2-1
size: few
DNA: TGTGCCAGCAGTGGGAGCCGAGACAGGGGGTTTAATGAGCAGTTCTTC
CDR3: CASSGSRDRGFNEQFF

D: -
V: TRBV12-3/TRBV12-4
J: TRBJ1-1
size: few
DNA: TGTGCCAGCACCCTCGACAGAGCCGAAGCTTTCTTT
CDR3: CASTLDRAEAFF

D: -
V: TRBV20-1
J: TRBJ2-5
size: -
DNA: TGCAGTGCTAGAGGCCCACGGGAGACCCAGTACTTC
CDR3: CSARGPRETQYF

D: TRBD1
V: TRBV24-1
J: TRBJ2-1
size: -
DNA: TGTGCCACCAGTGATACCAGGGGGCTTGGCAATGAGCAGTTCTTC
CDR3: CATSDTRGLGNEQFF

D: TRBD1
V: TRBV9
J: TRBJ2-7
size: -
DNA: TGTGCCAGCAGCGGGGACAGGGGGCCCGAGCAGTACTTC
CDR3: CASSGDRGPEQYF

D: -
V: TRBV4-3
J: TRBJ2-5
size: -
DNA: TGCGCCAGCAGCCAAGATTGGGCCGGAGAGACCCAGTACTTC
CDR3: CASSQDWAGETQYF

D: -
V: TRBV3-1
J: TRBJ1-4
size: -
DNA: TGTGCCAGCAGCCACCTGAGGTCAGGGGCTACTAATGAAAAACTGTTTTTT
CDR3: CASSHLRSGATNEKLFF

D: -
V: TRBV6-1
J: TRBJ1-6
size: -
DNA: TGTGCCAGCAGCCGAACCCTTAGTAATTCACCCCTCCACTTT
CDR3: CASSRTLSNSPLHF

D: TRBD2
V: TRBV4-2
J: TRBJ2-1
size: few
DNA: TGTGCCAGCAGCAACACCGGGACTAGCGGGAGGAATGAGCAGTTCTTC
CDR3: CASSNTGTSGRNEQFF

D: -
V: TRBV6-5
J: TRBJ1-3
size: few
DNA: TGTGCCAGCAGTTACTCGGTGGCAGGGCCCACCTCTGGAAACACCATATATTTT
CDR3: CASSYSVAGPTSGNTIYF

D: TRBD2
V: TRBV9
J: TRBJ2-3
size: -
DNA: TGTGCCAGCAGCGTAGCTTCTAGCGGGGGGATTTATACGCAGTATTTT
CDR3: CASSVASSGGIYTQYF

D: TRBD1
V: TRBV7-2
J: TRBJ2-3
size: few
DNA: TGTGCCAGCAGCTTGAACAGGGGGCCAGATACGCAGTATTTT
CDR3: CASSLNRGPDTQYF

D: -
V: TRBV29-1
J: TRBJ2-5
size: few
DNA: TGCAGCGTTGAGCTGAGGACCCAGTACTTC
CDR3: CSVELRTQYF

D: -
V: TRBV11-2
J: TRBJ2-3
size: few
DNA: TGTGCCAGCAGCGATGACAGCACAGATACGCAGTATTTT
CDR3: CASSDDSTDTQYF

D: -
V: TRBV6-2/TRBV6-3
J: TRBJ1-2
size: -
DNA: TGTGCCAGCAGTAAACCGGGACACTATGGCTACACCTTC
CDR3: CASSKPGHYGYTF

D: TRBD1
V: TRBV9
J: TRBJ2-5
size: -
DNA: TGTGCCAGCAGCGTAGGGGTAGCAGGGGGTCAAGAGACCCAGTACTTC
CDR3: CASSVGVAGGQETQYF

D: TRBD2
V: TRBV7-8
J: TRBJ2-1
size: many
DNA: TGTGCCAGCAGCTTGACTAGCGGGGGACGCTACAATGAGCAGTTCTTC
CDR3: CASSLTSGGRYNEQFF

D: TRBD2
V: TRBV24-1
J: TRBJ2-1
size: -
DNA: TGTGCCACCAGTGACCCAGCGGGGTCCTCCTACAATGAGCAGTTCTTC
CDR3: CATSDPAGSSYNEQFF

D: TRBD2
V: TRBV20-1
J: TRBJ2-3
size: -
DNA: TGCAGTGCTAGAGATCTCTTAACTAGCGGGCCGCCATGGGATACGCAGTATTTT
CDR3: CSARDLLTSGPPWDTQYF

D: -
V: TRBV6-2/TRBV6-3
J: TRBJ1-5
size: many
DNA: TGTGCCAGCAGTTACTGGGGGGGCCGGGGCAATCAGCCCCAGCATTTT
CDR3: CASSYWGGRGNQPQHF

D: TRBD2
V: TRBV5-6
J: TRBJ2-6
size: few
DNA: TGTGCCAGCAGGACGGGAGGCACTGGGGCCAACGTCCTGACTTTC
CDR3: CASRTGGTGANVLTF

D: TRBD1
V: TRBV7-3
J: TRBJ2-7
size: -
DNA: TGTGCCAGCAGCACCACCGGGACAGGTGACGAGCAGTACTTC
CDR3: CASSTTGTGDEQYF

D: -
V: TRBV6-1
J: TRBJ2-3
size: -
DNA: TGTGCCAGCAGTCCCGGATGGCTTTCTAGCACAGATACGCAGTATTTT
CDR3: CASSPGWLSSTDTQYF

D: TRBD2
V: TRBV9
J: TRBJ2-7
size: -
DNA: TGTGCCAGCAGCGTAGGGCTAGCGGGAGTTGAGCAGTACTTC
CDR3: CASSVGLAGVEQYF

D: TRBD1
V: TRBV5-1
J: TRBJ2-3
size: few
DNA: TGCGCCAGCAGCTTCGGACAGGGCCGCGATACGCAGTATTTT
CDR3: CASSFGQGRDTQYF

D: TRBD1
V: TRBV20-1
J: TRBJ2-3
size: few
DNA: TGCAGTGCTAGAGTACGACAGGGTGTTACAGATACGCAGTATTTT
CDR3: CSARVRQGVTDTQYF